Listed below are T cell receptor beta chains from one sample, sequenced in a study of blood T cell repertoires in COVID-19. Assay used: immunoSEQ multiplex PCR; TCRdb lists only in-frame clones, some missing. The sample includes 350,000 to 500,000 clones, approximately 90% seen only once; the top ten take roughly 0.78%. Sequenced material: peripheral blood. These receptors were taken from a man between 18 and 29 years old with COVID-19, enrolled during active disease. Each CDR3 is given with its conserved first and last residue. A D gene is named only where the DNA matches it firmly. Clone size, where shown, is once, few, many, or a class for clones that have expanded.

clone_size d_call j_call v_call cdr3_aa cdr3_nt
NA TRBD1 TRBJ1-2 TRBV18 CASSRDRAEGYTF TGTGCCAGCTCACGAGACAGGGCAGAAGGCTACACCTTC
NA TRBD1 TRBJ2-3 TRBV6-5 CASSQQGADTQYF TGTGCCAGCAGTCAACAGGGGGCAGATACGCAGTATTTT
NA TRBD1 TRBJ1-6 TRBV5-1 CASSSTTGSRPLHF TGCGCCAGCAGCTCGACGACAGGGAGTCGTCCCCTCCACTTT
NA TRBD2 TRBJ2-1 TRBV11-2 CASKGLAGGNEQFF TGTGCCAGCAAGGGGCTAGCGGGAGGGAATGAGCAGTTCTTC
NA NA TRBJ1-2 TRBV2 CASSRQIGYTF TGTGCCAGCAGTAGACAGATTGGCTACACCTTC
few NA TRBJ1-1 TRBV11-3 CASSRLENTEAFF TGTGCCAGCAGCCGCCTAGAGAACACTGAAGCTTTCTTT
NA TRBD1 TRBJ2-6 TRBV5-1 CASSGDRGLSSGANVLTF TGCGCCAGCAGCGGGGACAGGGGGCTTAGCTCTGGGGCCAACGTCCTGACTTTC
NA NA TRBJ2-1 TRBV6-6 CASSRQNMNNEQFF TGTGCCAGCTCGCGACAAAACATGAACAATGAGCAGTTCTTC
NA NA TRBJ1-2 TRBV25-1 CASAGTHYGYTF TGTGCCAGCGCCGGGACACACTATGGCTACACCTTC
NA NA TRBJ2-3 TRBV12-3/TRBV12-4 CASSLDGQKYF TGTGCCAGCAGTTTGGATGGGCAGAAGTATTTT
NA NA TRBJ2-3 TRBV6-5 CALGGDNTDTQYF TGCGCTCTTGGCGGGGATAACACAGATACGCAGTATTTT